What follows are 18 T cell receptor beta chains derived from one specimen sequenced in a study of T cells in Graves' hyperthyroidism and ophthalmopathy. TCR beta CDR3 regions were amplified from RNA. A set of HTBI primers served as the primers for a first-round RT-PCR of the TCR CDR3. TCRdb re-derived calls from the multiplex PCR reads in MiXCR, one entry per CDR3 protein. Among 600,000 to 700,000 distinct CDR3 sequences, over 40% were seen once, and the ten largest hold roughly 7.2%. Source material: peripheral blood or thyroid tissue (not recorded which). Receptor source: an adult man with Graves' disease, either hyperthyroidism or ophthalmopathy (not recorded which).

The chain combines TRBV7-9 with TRBJ2-7; possible D gene TRBD2, 5 bases. This CDR3 has 15 residues. The ends were cut back, 4 bases at V and 3 bases at J, with 16 bases in the middle. CDR1 and CDR2 from the germline V gene are SEHNR and FQNEAQ (reference sequence). CDR3 amino acids: CASSSRTIGDYEQYF. Here the CDR3 DNA reads TGTGCCAGCAGCTCCCGGACGATCGGGGACTACGAGCAGTACTTC.

This clonotype was picked up a small number of times. This chain uses TRBV20-1 with TRBJ2-7; TRBD2 aligns across 12 bases. This CDR3 region has 16 residues. Germline-derived CDR1 and CDR2 are DFQATT and SNEGSKA (reference sequence). After removal of 3 bases from V and 3 bases from J, the junction contained 9 bases not matched to a gene. CDR3: CSARDSWTSGDYEQYF. For the CDR3, the DNA is TGCAGTGCTAGGGATTCATGGACTAGCGGGGACTACGAGCAGTACTTC.

As regards this clonotype: A clone one base away is much larger, so this may be a read error. This chain uses TRBV7-9 with TRBJ1-2; weak D call: TRBD1 (6 bases). Germline CDR1 and CDR2: SEHNR and FQNEAQ (reference sequence). CDR3 length: 13 amino acids. V shed 5 bases and J shed 8 bases, with 15 bases lying between them. The DNA of the CDR3 is TGTGCCAGCAGCCCGACAGGACCCCAAGGCTACACCTTC. Residues: CASSPTGPQGYTF.

This clonotype came up many times. The rearrangement links TRBV7-8 to TRBJ1-6, with 9 bases identical to TRBD1. Germline V gives CDR1 SGHVS, CDR2 FQNEAQ. The CDR3 is 14 residues long. The junction had 2 bases not matched to a gene; V was cut back by 3 bases and J by 8 bases. The CDR3 bases are TGTGCCAGCAGCTTCCGGGACAGGGATTCACCCCTCCACTTT. Encoded protein: CASSFRDRDSPLHF.

This clonotype occurred a few times. V and J are TRBV5-4 and TRBJ2-5; 7 positions match TRBD1. V gave up 0 bases and J gave up 5 bases; unmatched junction bases: 7. Germline V gene lookup returns CDR1 SGHNT and CDR2 YYREEE (reference sequence). The CDR3 is 15 residues long. CDR3 DNA sequence: TGTGCCAGCAGCTTGGAAGGCGCCAGGGGGGAGACCCAGTACTTC. This gives the protein CASSLEGARGETQYF.

This clonotype was counted many times. The chain's CDR3 is CASSQGFNEKLFF. The CDR3 region has the DNA TGTGCCAGCAGTCAAGGGTTTAATGAAAAACTGTTTTTT. V gene TRBV2 combines with J gene TRBJ1-4, with D unresolved. The CDR3 covers 13 residues. V shed 5 bases and J shed 4 bases, with 8 bases lying between them. The V gene's germline CDR1 is SNHLY and CDR2 FYNNEI.

This chain uses TRBV6-5 with TRBJ2-6; D not resolved. The CDR3 covers 15 residues. Trimming shortened V by 3 bases and J by 2 bases, and 8 bases separated the two germline ends. CDR1 and CDR2 (germline): MNHEY, SVGAGI. CDR3 region: CASSYWQAGANVLTF. The CDR3 DNA is TGTGCCAGCAGTTATTGGCAGGCTGGGGCCAACGTCCTGACTTTC.

The chain employs TRBV2 and TRBJ1-1; D gene uncertain. Germline V gene sequence: CDR1 SNHLY, CDR2 FYNNEI. This CDR3 is 14 amino acids long. Trimming left V 5 bases short and J 1 base short, with 11 bases between. CDR3 bases: TGTGCCAGCAGTTTTTTCAAGAAGAACACTGAAGCTTTCTTT. Protein: CASSFFKKNTEAFF.

This chain links TRBV2 with TRBJ2-7; no clear D. Germline lookup yields CDR1 SNHLY and CDR2 FYNNEI. This CDR3 comprises 15 residues. With 5 bases removed from V and 4 bases from J, the gap between germline ends came to 18 bases. The DNA of the CDR3 is TGTGCCAGCAGTTACTCGCTCTCGGCAGTTTACGAGCAGTACTTC. Its protein is CASSYSLSAVYEQYF.

The sample holds a few counts of this clonotype. The CDR3 bases are TGCAGTGCTAGAGTCGGAACAGGTATCTCCTACGAGCAGTACTTC. It codes for CSARVGTGISYEQYF. This rearrangement joins TRBV20-1 to TRBJ2-7; maybe TRBD1 (5 bases). V was pared by 1 base and J by 0 bases, with 13 bases between. This CDR3 spans 15 amino acids. Germline-derived CDR1 and CDR2 are DFQATT and SNEGSKA (reference sequence).

Turning to this clonotype: A junction boundary mismatches the germline segment, possibly from a read error. The CDR3 DNA follows: TGCAGCGTTGTGACAGGGACAGGAACCTTTTTT. Residues: CSVVTGTGTFF. This chain connects TRBV29-1 to TRBJ1-1; 8 nucleotides line up with TRBD1. This CDR3 spans 11 amino acids. The germline V gene encodes CDR1 SQVTM and CDR2 ANQGSEA.

This clonotype was counted a single time. The chain has TRBV29-1 and TRBJ1-2; D is perhaps TRBD1 (5 bases). Per the germline V gene, CDR1 is SQVTM and CDR2 is ANQGSEA. This CDR3 has 12 residues. The V end was cut by 8 bases, the J end by 0 bases, with 10 bases between. The CDR3 reads CSSGTTNYGYTF. The CDR3 nucleotides are TGCAGCTCTGGGACCACTAACTATGGCTACACCTTC.

There are many counts of this clonotype. The V call is TRBV10-3, the J call TRBJ1-3, with TRBD1 as a possible D gene (5 bases). Germline CDR1 and CDR2: ENHRY and SYGVKD. With 3 bases removed from V and 4 bases from J, the gap between germline ends came to 7 bases. The length of the CDR3 is 13 residues. The CDR3 reads CAISEWTGNTIYF. CDR3 sequence (DNA): TGTGCCATCAGTGAATGGACAGGAAACACCATATATTTT.

This clonotype was observed a few times. The rearrangement uses TRBV2 and TRBJ1-6; no clear D. Trimming took off 2 bases at V and 9 bases at J, with 17 bases between the two ends. CDR1 is SNHLY and CDR2 is FYNNEI in the germline V gene. The length of the CDR3 is 16 residues. The DNA of the CDR3 is TGTGCCAGCAGTGAATCCCTCAGGTTACTCGGTTCACCCCTCCACTTT. Translation gives CASSESLRLLGSPLHF.

There are a few counts of this clonotype. The genes are TRBV20-1 and TRBJ2-5; D call uncertain. There are 14 residues in the CDR3. Germline V CDR1 and CDR2: DFQATT, SNEGSKA (reference sequence). Trimming removed 0 bases from V and 1 base from J, with 9 bases in between. The CDR3 loop reads CSARDTDGQETQYF. The CDR3 DNA reads TGCAGTGCTAGAGATACGGACGGCCAAGAGACCCAGTACTTC.

This chain links TRBV5-1 with TRBJ1-2; 9 nucleotides line up with TRBD1. Germline V CDR1 and CDR2: SGHRS, YFSETQ. CDR3 length equals 15 residues. Unmatched junction bases numbered 8, after V lost 4 bases and J lost 4 bases. The CDR3 nucleotides are TGCGCCAGCAGCCCCGGGACAGGGAATCGCTATGGCTACACCTTC. It specifies CASSPGTGNRYGYTF.

The V gene is TRBV11-2, the J gene TRBJ2-7, with D maybe TRBD1 (7 bases). The germline V gene encodes CDR1 SGHAT and CDR2 FQNNGV. The CDR3 is made up of 15 amino acids. V was clipped by 3 bases and J by 3 bases, with 15 bases between them. CDR3 coding DNA: TGTGCCAGCAGCTTGGGGCAGGGGGAGGTCTACGAGCAGTACTTC. Its protein is CASSLGQGEVYEQYF.

The genes are TRBV12-3 or TRBV12-4 and TRBJ1-5; D perhaps matches TRBD1 (6 bases). The CDR3 contains 14 residues. V was cut by 6 bases and J by 4 bases, with 13 bases left in between. The CDR3 DNA reads TGTGCCAGCAGCCGAGACAGGCTTAATCAGCCCCAGCATTTT. Amino acid sequence: CASSRDRLNQPQHF.